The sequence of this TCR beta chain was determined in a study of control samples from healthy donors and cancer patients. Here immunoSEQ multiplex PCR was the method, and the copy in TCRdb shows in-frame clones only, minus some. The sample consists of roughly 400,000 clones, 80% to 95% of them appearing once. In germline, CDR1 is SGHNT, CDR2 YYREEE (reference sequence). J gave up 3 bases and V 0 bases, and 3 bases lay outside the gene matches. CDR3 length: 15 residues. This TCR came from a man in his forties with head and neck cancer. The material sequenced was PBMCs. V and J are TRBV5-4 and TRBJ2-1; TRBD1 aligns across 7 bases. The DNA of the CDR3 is TGTGCCAGCAGCTTGGTCGGGACAGTCTACAATGAGCAGTTCTTC. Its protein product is CASSLVGTVYNEQFF.